One sample yielded the 27 T cell receptor beta chains listed below, sequenced in a study of metastatic and nonmetastatic thyroid tumors (dated by TCRdb to 2019 to 2021). Before undergoing thyroid surgery, none of the patients had been given any kind of treatment. The library was generated by PCR. TCRdb records Illumina HiSeq 4000 as the sequencer. Clones were called with MiXCR by TCRdb after fastp trimmed the public reads at Q25, and only in-frame beta chains were retained. Across this sample there are about 24,000 clones, with more than 20% seen only once. Together, the top ten hold 70% to 75% of the sample. The material sequenced was blood. These receptors came from a male donor with papillary thyroid cancer or a benign thyroid nodule (not recorded which). Some clones in this sample may be carry-over from other donors' samples.

This clone was recorded at least ten times. The genes are TRBV20-1 and TRBJ1-4; 8 bases match TRBD1. The CDR3 loop spans 14 amino acids. Unmatched junction bases numbered 12, after V lost 7 bases and J lost 8 bases. Germline CDR1 DFQATT, CDR2 SNEGSKA (reference sequence). Written as DNA, the CDR3 is TGCAGTGGATCAGGGGGCCTAGGGCTAGAAAAACTGTTTTTT. Translation: CSGSGGLGLEKLFF.

In this sample, this clone turned up a few times. The chain uses TRBV6-1 and TRBJ2-7; 7 bases align to TRBD2. This CDR3 has 14 amino acids. Germline V gene sequence: CDR1 MNHNS, CDR2 SASEGT. The V gene end was trimmed by 5 bases and the J gene end by 4 bases; junction bases not matched to a gene: 8. The CDR3 bases are TGTGCCAGCAGTCCAGCGGGGTTACGGTACGAGCAGTACTTC. It is translated as CASSPAGLRYEQYF.

This clone showed up just once. The junction departs from the called germline gene at one end, perhaps through a read error. The rearrangement joins TRBV5-5 to TRBJ1-5; 10 nucleotides match TRBD1. The germline V gene encodes CDR1 SGHKS and CDR2 YYEKEE (reference sequence). CDR3 length: 16 residues. Here the CDR3 reads CASSRSGQGNNQTQHF. In nucleotides, the CDR3 is TGTGCCAGCAGCCGCTCGGGACAGGGGAACAATCAGACCCAGCATTTT.

This clone was picked up a small number of times. Given a much more abundant clone one base away, this may be a read error. V gene TRBV20-1 combines with J gene TRBJ2-1; D is unclear. This CDR3 contains 14 residues. Germline CDR1 reads DFQATT; CDR2 reads SNEGSKA (reference sequence). Deletions cut 5 bases from V and 6 bases from J, with 17 bases between. The CDR3 DNA reads as TGCAGTGCTGTAGTCCAGGCTATGTTCAATGAGCAGTTCTTC. This translates into CSAVVQAMFNEQFF.

V usage is TRBV18 and J usage is TRBJ2-3; no clear D gene. This CDR3 has 11 residues. From germline, CDR1 is KGHSH and CDR2 LQKENI. V lost 6 bases to trimming and J lost 4 bases, with 5 bases between them. This CDR3 reads CASSEADTQYF. The CDR3 DNA reads as TGTGCCAGCTCTGAGGCAGATACGCAGTATTTT. The full variable domain, completed using reference TRBV18 and TRBJ2-3, is NAGVMQNPRHLVRRRGQEARLRCSPMKGHSHVYWYRQLPEEGLKFMVYLQKENIIDESGMPKERFSAEFPKEGPSILRIQQVVRGDSAAYFCASSEADTQYFGPGTRLTVL.

This chain uses TRBV6-2 or TRBV6-3 with TRBJ1-5; no reliable D call. This CDR3 has 14 residues. CDR1 and CDR2 from the germline V gene are MNHEY and SVGEGT. The V end lost 7 bases, the J end lost 1 base, and 11 bases lay between the germline ends. In DNA form, the CDR3 reads TGTGCCAGCAATCGGGCGGGGAGCAATCAGCCCCAGCATTTT. Translated: CASNRAGSNQPQHF.

This sequence joins TRBV20-1 and TRBJ2-5, with 9 bases fitting TRBD1. V was clipped by 0 bases and J by 0 bases; unmatched bases: 5. Per the germline V gene, CDR1 is DFQATT and CDR2 is SNEGSKA (reference sequence). This CDR3 has 16 amino acids. The CDR3 sequence is CSARDQGTGNQETQYF. CDR3 coding DNA: TGCAGTGCTAGAGATCAGGGGACAGGGAACCAAGAGACCCAGTACTTC.

The sample holds many counts of this clone. This chain uses TRBV28 with TRBJ2-2, with D unclear. Trimming took off 7 bases at V and 6 bases at J, with 15 bases between the two ends. The CDR3 runs to 14 residues. CDR1 and CDR2 (germline): MDHEN, SYDVKM. The CDR3 loop reads CASKSGLGAGELFF. The CDR3 DNA is TGTGCCAGCAAATCGGGCCTGGGTGCCGGGGAGCTGTTTTTT.

The chain carries TRBV5-1 and TRBJ1-2; D may be TRBD1 (6 bases). Germline V gene data show CDR1 as SGHRS and CDR2 as YFSETQ. V lost 0 bases and J lost 7, with 16 bases in between. The length of the CDR3 is 15 residues. This CDR3 is CASSLAGGAGPGYTF. The CDR3 nucleotides are TGCGCCAGCAGCTTGGCCGGGGGCGCCGGTCCTGGCTACACCTTC.

The J gene is TRBJ2-5, the V gene TRBV20-1, with D possibly being TRBD1 (6 bases). CDR1 DFQATT and CDR2 SNEGSKA come from the germline V gene (reference sequence). There are 12 residues in the CDR3. Trimming took off 5 bases at V and 1 base at J, with 8 bases between the two ends. The CDR3 DNA is TGCAGTGCTGAGGACAGCCAAGAGACCCAGTACTTC. This translates into CSAEDSQETQYF.

This clone has a count of ten or more. CDR3 region: CASSLDGLYTDTQYF. DNA of the CDR3: TGCGCCAGCAGCTTGGACGGCCTTTACACAGATACGCAGTATTTT. The chain employs TRBV5-1 and TRBJ2-3; D not resolved. Trimming left V 0 bases short and J 2 bases short, with 10 bases between. This CDR3 region has 15 residues. CDR1 SGHRS and CDR2 YFSETQ come from the germline V gene.

This chain connects TRBV5-1 to TRBJ2-7, with 7 nucleotides matching TRBD2. The CDR3 is 15 residues long. V was pared by 4 bases and J by 4 bases, with 11 bases of the junction left unmatched. Germline CDR1 reads SGHRS; CDR2 reads YFSETQ. The CDR3 spells CASSPLAVLVYEQYF. CDR3 DNA sequence: TGCGCCAGCAGCCCCCTAGCGGTATTGGTATACGAGCAGTACTTC.

This clone was counted many times. The rearrangement links TRBV20-1 to TRBJ2-3; D assignment may be TRBD1 or TRBD2 (5 bases each). The CDR3 has 13 amino acids. The V and J ends lost 5 bases and 3 bases respectively, with 12 bases between them. Germline V lookup: CDR1 DFQATT, CDR2 SNEGSKA (reference sequence). In DNA, the CDR3 is TGCAGTGCTGGGACCCCAGGGACAGATACGCAGTATTTT. Translating gives CSAGTPGTDTQYF.

This clone was seen a few times. The chain employs TRBV2 and TRBJ2-7, with D unclear. There are 12 residues in the CDR3. Deletions cut 10 bases from V and 7 bases from J, with 17 bases between. The V gene's germline CDR1 is SNHLY and CDR2 FYNNEI. CDR3 nucleotide sequence: TGTGCCAAACATTCGAAAGAAGGGGAGCAGTACTTC. Translated: CAKHSKEGEQYF.

This sequence joins TRBV9 and TRBJ2-3; 10 nucleotides line up with TRBD1. Trimming removed 0 bases from V and 4 bases from J; junction bases left unmatched: 8. Germline CDR1 SGDLS, CDR2 YYNGEE. CDR3 length: 17 residues. The CDR3 loop reads CASSVAPDRGRADTQYF. The CDR3 DNA sequence: TGTGCCAGCAGCGTAGCCCCAGACAGGGGGCGAGCAGATACGCAGTATTTT.

Details on this clone: A much more abundant neighbour one base away suggests this may be a read error. The chain combines TRBV20-1 with TRBJ2-4, with D possibly being TRBD2 (5 bases). Germline assignment: CDR1 DFQATT and CDR2 SNEGSKA (reference sequence). This CDR3 is 16 amino acids long. CDR3 in amino acids: CSARGVGSLPRNTQYF. In nucleotides, the CDR3 is TGCAGTGCTAGAGGTGTAGGGAGCCTCCCAAGAAACACTCAGTACTTC.

This clone was counted many times. The sample has other DNA sequences that encode this CDR3 too. The rearrangement uses TRBV5-1 and TRBJ2-5; 8 bases match TRBD1. Per the germline V gene, CDR1 is SGHRS and CDR2 is YFSETQ. The CDR3 is made up of 13 amino acids. V gave up 7 bases and J gave up 5 bases; unmatched junction bases: 7. The CDR3 loop is CASGRRDRETQYF. The CDR3 DNA reads TGCGCCAGCGGTCGCCGGGACAGGGAGACCCAGTACTTC.

This clone was seen a few times. A read error may be the cause here, since a much bigger clone is one base away. The chain has TRBV4-2 and TRBJ1-1, with D unclear. There are 13 residues in the CDR3. Between the trimmed V and J ends, which lost 1 base and 3 bases, there was a span of 6 bases. Germline V gene sequence: CDR1 LGHNA, CDR2 YNFKEQ. The CDR3 spells CASSQAEDTEAFF. As DNA, the CDR3 is TGTGCCAGCAGCCAAGCGGAGGACACTGAAGCTTTCTTT.

This clone was found many times. The V and J genes are TRBV4-2 and TRBJ1-5, with D unresolved. The germline V and J ends were trimmed by 4 bases and 0 bases, with 19 bases remaining between them. Germline CDR1 reads LGHNA; CDR2 reads YNFKEQ. The CDR3 consists of 18 residues. The CDR3 bases are TGTGCCAGCAGCCCTGGACCTATCGGGCGGAATAGCAATCAGCCCCAGCATTTT. Translating gives CASSPGPIGRNSNQPQHF.

This clone was seen many times. This chain joins TRBV6-1 and TRBJ2-7; 12 bases are a match to TRBD2. CDR1 is MNHNS, CDR2 SASEGT, per germline. With V trimmed by 1 base and J by 2 bases, 0 bases remained unmatched. The CDR3 consists of 15 residues. CDR3 bases: TGTGCCAGCAGTGAAGGACTAGCGGGAGCCTACGAGCAGTACTTC. Translating it yields CASSEGLAGAYEQYF.

The V call is TRBV2, the J call TRBJ2-4; 9 bases align to TRBD1. The CDR3 covers 15 residues. The junction had 8 bases not matched to a gene; V was cut back by 6 bases and J by 5 bases. CDR1 SNHLY and CDR2 FYNNEI come from the germline V gene. The CDR3 region is CASRDGTGTENIQYF. The CDR3 DNA reads TGTGCCAGCAGAGATGGGACAGGGACCGAAAACATTCAGTACTTC.

As regards this clone: This may come from a read error, since a much larger clone is one base off. The rearrangement links TRBV11-2 to TRBJ2-7; either TRBD1 or TRBD2 may fit D (5 bases each). The germline CDR1 and CDR2 sequences are SGHAT and FQNNGV. Trimming left V 5 bases short and J 1 base short, with 15 bases between. CDR3 length equals 15 residues. Here the CDR3 reads CASSIPGTVSYEQYF. CDR3 coding DNA: TGTGCCAGCAGCATACCCGGGACGGTGTCCTACGAGCAGTACTTC.

The chain is built from TRBV19 and TRBJ2-1, with a possible D match to TRBD1 (5 bases). Germline lookup yields CDR1 LNHDA and CDR2 SQIVND (reference sequence). The V end lost 1 base, the J end lost 2 bases, and 9 bases lay between the germline ends. The CDR3 loop spans 15 amino acids. Here the CDR3 reads CASSIGIGAYNEQFF. CDR3 bases: TGTGCCAGTAGTATAGGAATAGGGGCCTACAATGAGCAGTTCTTC.

This clone has a count of ten or more. The rearrangement joins TRBV20-1 to TRBJ2-7; D may match TRBD1 or TRBD2 (5 bases each). Germline CDR1 reads DFQATT; CDR2 reads SNEGSKA (reference sequence). With 0 bases removed from V and 7 bases from J, the gap between germline ends came to 13 bases. This CDR3 has 13 residues. The DNA of the CDR3 is TGCAGTGCTAGAGATCCGGGGCCCAAAGAGCAGTACTTC. As protein: CSARDPGPKEQYF.

The table lists this clone with many counts. This sequence joins TRBV3-1 and TRBJ2-7; either TRBD1 or TRBD2 may fit D (5 bases each). V was cut by 1 base and J by 2 bases, with 9 bases left in between. Germline V CDR1 and CDR2: LGHDT, YNNKEL (reference sequence). CDR3 length: 14 residues. The chain's CDR3 is CASSQVEGTYEQYF. CDR3 coding DNA: TGTGCCAGCAGCCAAGTTGAGGGGACCTACGAGCAGTACTTC.

Many counts were recorded for this clone. The chain uses TRBV28 and TRBJ1-5; D remains unclear. The V gene lost 1 base and the J gene lost 3 bases, with 13 bases spanning the gap. Per the germline V gene, CDR1 is MDHEN and CDR2 is SYDVKM. The CDR3 covers 16 residues. The CDR3 loop is CASSLSRGGLNQPQHF. The CDR3 DNA reads as TGTGCCAGCAGTTTATCCCGGGGAGGACTCAATCAGCCCCAGCATTTT.

This clone was counted many times. The chain joins TRBV12-3 or TRBV12-4 to TRBJ2-5; a possible D gene is TRBD1 (6 bases). Trimming took off 3 bases at V and 7 bases at J, with 12 bases between the two ends. The CDR3 totals 13 residues. CDR3: CASSFGRGRTQYF. CDR3 sequence (DNA): TGTGCCAGCAGTTTCGGCAGGGGAAGGACCCAGTACTTC.